This T cell receptor beta chain derives from a study of TIL therapy for anti-PD-1-resistant metastatic lung cancer. Study summary: Progressing patients received lymphodepletion, expanded TIL infusion and IL-2. Tumors had a median PD-L1 proportion score of less than 6.5%.

The libraries were made with immunoSEQ v3. Libraries were sequenced to 2 million to 2.5 million read pairs (survey) or roughly 4.5-6.5 million (deep). Libraries were prepared by immunoSEQ multiplex PCR; TCRdb keeps only in-frame clonotypes and omits some of them. This table holds some 57,000 clones, roughly 84% found once. Time point: pre-treatment sample, taken before nivolumab and TIL therapy. The clonotype was recovered from a person aged 25-85 years with non-small cell lung cancer. The sample was blood, taken at baseline.

The CDR3 loop reads CASSLVILSPLHF. For the CDR3, the DNA is TGTGCCAGCAGCTTAGTGATATTATCACCCCTCCACTTT. This chain connects TRBV7-8 to TRBJ1-6; D is undetermined. Germline loops: CDR1 SGHVS, CDR2 FQNEAQ. Trimming removed 1 base from V and 10 bases from J, with 8 bases in between. CDR3 length: 13 amino acids.